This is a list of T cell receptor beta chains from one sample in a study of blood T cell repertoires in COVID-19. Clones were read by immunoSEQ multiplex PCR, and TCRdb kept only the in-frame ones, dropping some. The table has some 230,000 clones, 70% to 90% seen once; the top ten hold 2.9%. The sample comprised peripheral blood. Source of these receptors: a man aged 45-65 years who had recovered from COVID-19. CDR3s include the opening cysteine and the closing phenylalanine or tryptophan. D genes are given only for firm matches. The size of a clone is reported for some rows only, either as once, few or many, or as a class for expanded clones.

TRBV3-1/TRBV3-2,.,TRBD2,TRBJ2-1,CASSQDWLAGGYNEQFF,TGTGCCAGCAGCCAAGATTGGCTAGCGGGAGGGTACAATGAGCAGTTCTTC
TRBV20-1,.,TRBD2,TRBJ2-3,CSASGRLAGEGTQYF,TGCAGTGCTAGTGGTCGGCTAGCGGGGGAGGGGACGCAGTATTTT
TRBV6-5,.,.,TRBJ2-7,CASSSPKLYEQYF,TGTGCCAGCAGTTCTCCTAAGCTCTACGAGCAGTACTTC
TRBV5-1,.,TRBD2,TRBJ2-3,CASSLPTSGSGSDTQYF,TGCGCCAGCAGCTTGCCGACTAGCGGGAGTGGTTCAGATACGCAGTATTTT
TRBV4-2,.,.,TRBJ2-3,CASSQDRSTDTQYF,TGTGCCAGCAGCCAAGATCGTAGCACAGATACGCAGTATTTT
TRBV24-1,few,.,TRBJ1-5,CATSAAYGSNQPQHF,TGTGCCACCAGTGCCGCGTATGGTAGCAATCAGCCCCAGCATTTT
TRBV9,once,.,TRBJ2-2,CASSVGSGGTGELFF,TGTGCCAGCAGCGTAGGGTCAGGAGGCACCGGGGAGCTGTTTTTT
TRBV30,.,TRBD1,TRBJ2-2,CAWARLGQANTGELFF,TGTGCCTGGGCCCGTCTGGGACAGGCAAACACCGGGGAGCTGTTTTTT
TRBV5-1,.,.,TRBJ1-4,CASSLTAPNEKLFF,TGCGCCAGCAGCTTGACAGCCCCTAATGAAAAACTGTTTTTT
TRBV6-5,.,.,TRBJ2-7,CASSYSKFGGYEQYF,TGTGCCAGCAGTTACTCGAAGTTCGGGGGCTACGAGCAGTACTTC
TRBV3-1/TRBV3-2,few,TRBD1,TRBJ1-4,CASSQDIVGQGLATNEKLFF,TGTGCCAGCAGCCAAGATATTGTGGGACAGGGCCTTGCAACTAATGAAAAACTGTTTTTT